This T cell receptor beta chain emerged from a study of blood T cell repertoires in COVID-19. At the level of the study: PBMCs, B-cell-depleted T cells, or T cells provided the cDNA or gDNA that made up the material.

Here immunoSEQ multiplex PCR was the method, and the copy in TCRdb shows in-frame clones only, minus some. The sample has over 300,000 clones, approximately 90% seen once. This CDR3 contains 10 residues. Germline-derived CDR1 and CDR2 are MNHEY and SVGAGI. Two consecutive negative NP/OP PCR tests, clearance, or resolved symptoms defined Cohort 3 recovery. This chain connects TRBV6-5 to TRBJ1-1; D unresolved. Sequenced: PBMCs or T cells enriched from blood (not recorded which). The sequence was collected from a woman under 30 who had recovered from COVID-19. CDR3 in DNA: TGTGGGTCAGTGGAGACTGAAGCTTTCTTT. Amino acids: CGSVETEAFF.